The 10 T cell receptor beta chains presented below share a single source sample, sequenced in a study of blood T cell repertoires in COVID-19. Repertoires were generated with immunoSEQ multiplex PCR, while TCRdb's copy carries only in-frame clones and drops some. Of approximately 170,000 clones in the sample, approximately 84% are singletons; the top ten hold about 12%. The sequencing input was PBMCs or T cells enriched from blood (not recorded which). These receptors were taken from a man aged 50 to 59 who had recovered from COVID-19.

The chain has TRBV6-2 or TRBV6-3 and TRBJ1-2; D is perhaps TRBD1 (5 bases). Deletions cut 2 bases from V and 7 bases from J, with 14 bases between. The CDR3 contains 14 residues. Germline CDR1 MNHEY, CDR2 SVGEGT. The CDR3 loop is CASSYHTDRSGYTF. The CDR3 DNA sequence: TGTGCCAGCAGTTACCACACTGACAGATCTGGCTACACCTTC.

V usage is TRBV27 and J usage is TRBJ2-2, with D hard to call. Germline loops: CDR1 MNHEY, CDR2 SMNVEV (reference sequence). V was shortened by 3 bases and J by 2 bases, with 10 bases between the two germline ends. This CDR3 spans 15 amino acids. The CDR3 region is CASSLSQANTGELFF. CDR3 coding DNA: TGTGCCAGCAGTTTGTCCCAGGCTAACACCGGGGAGCTGTTTTTT.

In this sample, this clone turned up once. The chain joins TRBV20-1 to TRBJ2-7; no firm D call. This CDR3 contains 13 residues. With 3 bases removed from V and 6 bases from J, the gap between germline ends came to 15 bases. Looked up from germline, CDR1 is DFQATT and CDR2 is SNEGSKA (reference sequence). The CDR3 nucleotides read TGCAGTGCTAGTTTCGTAAAACCGGTCGAGCAGTACTTC. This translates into CSASFVKPVEQYF.

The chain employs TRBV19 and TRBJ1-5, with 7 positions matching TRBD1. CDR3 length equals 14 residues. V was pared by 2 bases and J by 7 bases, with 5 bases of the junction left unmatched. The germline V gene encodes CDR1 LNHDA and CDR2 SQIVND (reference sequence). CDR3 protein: CASSITGAVQPQHF. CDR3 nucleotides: TGTGCCAGTAGTATAACAGGGGCGGTCCAGCCCCAGCATTTT.

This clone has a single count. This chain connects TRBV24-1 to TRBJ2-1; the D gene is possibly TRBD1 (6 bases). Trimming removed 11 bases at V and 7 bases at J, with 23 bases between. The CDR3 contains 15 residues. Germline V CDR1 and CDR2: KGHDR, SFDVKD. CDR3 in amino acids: CANHPPRGQYNEQFF. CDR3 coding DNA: TGTGCCAATCACCCCCCCCGGGGACAATATAATGAGCAGTTCTTC.

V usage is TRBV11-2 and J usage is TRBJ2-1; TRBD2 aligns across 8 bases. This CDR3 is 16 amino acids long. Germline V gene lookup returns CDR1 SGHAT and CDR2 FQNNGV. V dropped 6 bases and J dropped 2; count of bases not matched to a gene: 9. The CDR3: CASRRNGGGPYNEQFF. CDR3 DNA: TGTGCCAGCAGACGAAATGGCGGGGGGCCCTACAATGAGCAGTTCTTC.

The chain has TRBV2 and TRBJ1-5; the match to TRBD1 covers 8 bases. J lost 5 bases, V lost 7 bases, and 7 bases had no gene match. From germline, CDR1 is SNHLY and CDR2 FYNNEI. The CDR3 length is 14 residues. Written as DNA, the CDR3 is TGTGCCAGCAATGAGGCAGGGGGCCATCAGCCCCAGCATTTT. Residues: CASNEAGGHQPQHF.

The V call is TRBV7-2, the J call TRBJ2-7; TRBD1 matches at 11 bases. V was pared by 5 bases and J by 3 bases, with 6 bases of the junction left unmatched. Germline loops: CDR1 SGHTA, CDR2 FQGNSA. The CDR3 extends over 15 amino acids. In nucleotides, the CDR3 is TGTGCCAGCAGCGACCGGGACAGGGGGATCTACGAGCAGTACTTC. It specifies CASSDRDRGIYEQYF.

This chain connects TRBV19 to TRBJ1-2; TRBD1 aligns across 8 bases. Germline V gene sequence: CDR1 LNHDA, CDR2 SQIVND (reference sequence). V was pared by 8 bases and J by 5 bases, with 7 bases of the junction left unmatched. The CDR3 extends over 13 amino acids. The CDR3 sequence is CASALDREYGYTF. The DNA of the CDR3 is TGTGCCAGTGCCCTGGACAGGGAATATGGCTACACCTTC.

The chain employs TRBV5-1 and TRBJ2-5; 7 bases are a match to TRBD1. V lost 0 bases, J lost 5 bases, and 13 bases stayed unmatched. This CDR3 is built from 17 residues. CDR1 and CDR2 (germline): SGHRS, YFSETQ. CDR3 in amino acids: CASSLDGTVNPAETQYF. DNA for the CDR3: TGCGCCAGCAGCTTGGATGGGACAGTCAACCCCGCTGAGACCCAGTACTTC. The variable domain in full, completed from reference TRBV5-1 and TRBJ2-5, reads KAGVTQTPRYLIKTRGQQVTLSCSPISGHRSVSWYQQTPGQGLQFLFEYFSETQRNKGNFPGRFSGRQFSNSRSEMNVSTLELGDSALYLCASSLDGTVNPAETQYFGPGTRLLVL.